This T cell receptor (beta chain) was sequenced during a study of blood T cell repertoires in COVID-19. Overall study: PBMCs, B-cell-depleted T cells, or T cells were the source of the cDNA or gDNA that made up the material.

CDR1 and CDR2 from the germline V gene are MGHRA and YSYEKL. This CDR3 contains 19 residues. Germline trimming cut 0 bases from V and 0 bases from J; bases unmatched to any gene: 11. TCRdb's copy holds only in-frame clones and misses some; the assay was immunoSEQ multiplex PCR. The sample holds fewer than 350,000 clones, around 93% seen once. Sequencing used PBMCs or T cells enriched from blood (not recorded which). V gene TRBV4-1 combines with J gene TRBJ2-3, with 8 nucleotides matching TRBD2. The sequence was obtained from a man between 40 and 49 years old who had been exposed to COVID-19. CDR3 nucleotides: TGCGCCAGCAGCCAAGATCAGGGGCTAGCGGGTCTTAGCACAGATACGCAGTATTTT. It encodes CASSQDQGLAGLSTDTQYF.